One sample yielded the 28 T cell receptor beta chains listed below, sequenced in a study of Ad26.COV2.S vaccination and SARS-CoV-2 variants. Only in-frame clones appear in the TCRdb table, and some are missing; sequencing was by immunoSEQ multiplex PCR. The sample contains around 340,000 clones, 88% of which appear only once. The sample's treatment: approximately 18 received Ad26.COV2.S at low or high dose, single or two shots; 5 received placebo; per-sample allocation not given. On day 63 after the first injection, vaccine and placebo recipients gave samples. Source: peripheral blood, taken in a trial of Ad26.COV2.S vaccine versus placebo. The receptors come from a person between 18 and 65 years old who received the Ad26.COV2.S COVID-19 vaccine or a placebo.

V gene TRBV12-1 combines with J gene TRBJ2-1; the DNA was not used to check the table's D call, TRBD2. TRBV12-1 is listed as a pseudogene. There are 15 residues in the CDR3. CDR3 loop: CASSFAQRGYNEQFF. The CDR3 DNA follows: TGTGCCAGCAGCTTTGCCCAGCGGGGCTACAATGAGCAGTTCTTC.

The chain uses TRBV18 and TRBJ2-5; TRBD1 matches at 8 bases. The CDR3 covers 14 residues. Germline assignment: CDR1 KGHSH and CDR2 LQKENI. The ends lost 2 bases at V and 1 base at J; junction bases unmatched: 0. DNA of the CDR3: TGTGCCAGCTCACCAGGGACAGGCCAAGAGACCCAGTACTTC. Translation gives CASSPGTGQETQYF.

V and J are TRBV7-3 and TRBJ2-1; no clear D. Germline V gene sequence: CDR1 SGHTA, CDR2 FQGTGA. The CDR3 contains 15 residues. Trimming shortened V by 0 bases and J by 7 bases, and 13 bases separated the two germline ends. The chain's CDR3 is CASSLTLRGANEQFF. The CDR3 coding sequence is TGTGCCAGCAGCTTAACGCTCAGAGGAGCTAATGAGCAGTTCTTC.

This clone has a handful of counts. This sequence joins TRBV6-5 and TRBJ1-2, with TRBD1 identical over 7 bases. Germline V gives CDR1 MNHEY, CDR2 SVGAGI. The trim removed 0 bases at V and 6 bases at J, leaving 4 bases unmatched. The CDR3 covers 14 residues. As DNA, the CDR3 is TGTGCCAGCAGTTACTCAGGAGGGGGCCATGGCTACACCTTC. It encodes CASSYSGGGHGYTF.

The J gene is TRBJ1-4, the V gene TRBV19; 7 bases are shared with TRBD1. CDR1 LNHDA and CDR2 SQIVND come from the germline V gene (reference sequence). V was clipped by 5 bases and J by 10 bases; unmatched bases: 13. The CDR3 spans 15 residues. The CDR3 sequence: CASSLPQGTAGKLFF. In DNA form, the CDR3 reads TGTGCCAGTAGTCTCCCACAGGGGACGGCTGGAAAACTGTTTTTT.

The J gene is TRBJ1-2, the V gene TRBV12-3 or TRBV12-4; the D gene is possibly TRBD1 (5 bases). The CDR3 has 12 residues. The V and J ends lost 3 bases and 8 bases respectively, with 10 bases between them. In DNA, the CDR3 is TGTGCCAGCAGTTTCGGAAGGGACGGCTACACCTTC. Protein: CASSFGRDGYTF.

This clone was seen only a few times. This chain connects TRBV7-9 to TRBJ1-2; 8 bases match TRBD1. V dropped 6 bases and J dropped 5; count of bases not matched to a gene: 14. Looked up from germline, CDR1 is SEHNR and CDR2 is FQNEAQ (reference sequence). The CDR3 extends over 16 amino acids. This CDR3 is CASSPLGQGPGYGYTF. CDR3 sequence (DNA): TGTGCCAGCAGTCCATTAGGACAGGGCCCCGGGTATGGCTACACCTTC.

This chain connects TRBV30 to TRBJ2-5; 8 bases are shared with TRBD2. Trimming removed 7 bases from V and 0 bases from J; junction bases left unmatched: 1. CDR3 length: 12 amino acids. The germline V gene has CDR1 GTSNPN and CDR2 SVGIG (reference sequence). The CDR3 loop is CALAGNQETQYF. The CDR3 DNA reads TGTGCCTTAGCGGGGAACCAAGAGACCCAGTACTTC.

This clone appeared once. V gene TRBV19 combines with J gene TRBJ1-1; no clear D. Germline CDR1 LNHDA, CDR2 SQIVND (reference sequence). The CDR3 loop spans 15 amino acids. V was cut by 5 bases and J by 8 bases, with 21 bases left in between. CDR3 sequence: CASSVKGRPREEAFF. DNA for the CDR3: TGTGCCAGTAGTGTAAAGGGCCGGCCGCGGGAGGAAGCTTTCTTT.

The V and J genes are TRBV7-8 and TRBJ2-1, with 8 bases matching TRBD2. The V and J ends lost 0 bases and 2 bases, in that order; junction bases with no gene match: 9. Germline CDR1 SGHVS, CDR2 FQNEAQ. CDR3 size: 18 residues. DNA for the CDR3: TGTGCCAGCAGCTTAGCGCGGGGACTAGTCCACCCCTACAATGAGCAGTTCTTC. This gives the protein CASSLARGLVHPYNEQFF.

DNA of the CDR3: TGCGCCAGCAGCCAAGTAGTGACAGGGGGAAACACCATATATTTT. This codes for CASSQVVTGGNTIYF. The rearrangement links TRBV4-3 to TRBJ1-3; TRBD1 agrees at 7 bases. Germline CDR1 is LGHNA and CDR2 is YSLEER. CDR3 size: 15 residues. Trimming at V came to 1 base and at J to 4 bases, leaving 4 bases not matched to a gene.

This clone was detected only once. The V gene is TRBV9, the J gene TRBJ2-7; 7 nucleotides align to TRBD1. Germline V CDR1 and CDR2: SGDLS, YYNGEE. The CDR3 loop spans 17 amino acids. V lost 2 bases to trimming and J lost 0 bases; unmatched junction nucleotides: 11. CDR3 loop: CASSVGVGDSSSYEQYF. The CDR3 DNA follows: TGTGCCAGCAGCGTTGGGGTTGGGGACAGCAGCTCCTACGAGCAGTACTTC.

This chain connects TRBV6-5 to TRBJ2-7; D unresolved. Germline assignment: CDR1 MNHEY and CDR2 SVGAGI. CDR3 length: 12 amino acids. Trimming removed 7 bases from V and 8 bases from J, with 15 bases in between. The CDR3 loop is CASTSQGRQQYF. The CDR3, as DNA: TGTGCCAGCACCTCCCAAGGGCGACAGCAGTACTTC.

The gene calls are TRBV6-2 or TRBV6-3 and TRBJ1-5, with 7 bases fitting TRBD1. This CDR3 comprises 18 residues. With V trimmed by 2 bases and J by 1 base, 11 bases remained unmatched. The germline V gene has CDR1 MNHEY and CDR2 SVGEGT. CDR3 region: CASSYATTGRGSNQPQHF. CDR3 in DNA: TGTGCCAGCAGTTACGCGACGACAGGGAGAGGGAGCAATCAGCCCCAGCATTTT.

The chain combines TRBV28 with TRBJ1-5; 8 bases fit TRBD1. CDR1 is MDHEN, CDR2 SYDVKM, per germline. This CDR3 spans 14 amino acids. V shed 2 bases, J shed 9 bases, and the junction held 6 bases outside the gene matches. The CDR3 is CASSLGTGVGPQHF. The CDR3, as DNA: TGTGCCAGCAGTTTAGGGACAGGTGTTGGGCCCCAGCATTTT. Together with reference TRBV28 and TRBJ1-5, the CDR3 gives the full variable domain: DVKVTQSSRYLVKRTGEKVFLECVQDMDHENMFWYRQDPGLGLRLIYFSYDVKMKEKGDIPEGYSVSREKKERFSLILESASTNQTSMYLCASSLGTGVGPQHFGDGTRLSIL.

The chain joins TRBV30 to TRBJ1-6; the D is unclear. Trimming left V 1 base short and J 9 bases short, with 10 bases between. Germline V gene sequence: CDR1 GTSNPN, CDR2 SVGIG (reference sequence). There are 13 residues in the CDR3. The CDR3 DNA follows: TGTGCCTGGAGTGATGCGATACGTTCACCCCTCCACTTT. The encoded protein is CAWSDAIRSPLHF.

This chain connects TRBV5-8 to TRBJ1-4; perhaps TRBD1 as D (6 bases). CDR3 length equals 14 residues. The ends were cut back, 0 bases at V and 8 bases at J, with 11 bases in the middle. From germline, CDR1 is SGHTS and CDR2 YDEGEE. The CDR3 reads CASSLAGEGEKLFF. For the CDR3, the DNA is TGTGCCAGCAGCTTGGCAGGGGAAGGAGAAAAACTGTTTTTT.

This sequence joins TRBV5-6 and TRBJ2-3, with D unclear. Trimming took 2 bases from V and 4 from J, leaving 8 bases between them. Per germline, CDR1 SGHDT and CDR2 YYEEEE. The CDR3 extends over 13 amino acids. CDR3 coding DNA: TGTGCCAGCAGCTTAATCTCGGCAGATACGCAGTATTTT. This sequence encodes CASSLISADTQYF.

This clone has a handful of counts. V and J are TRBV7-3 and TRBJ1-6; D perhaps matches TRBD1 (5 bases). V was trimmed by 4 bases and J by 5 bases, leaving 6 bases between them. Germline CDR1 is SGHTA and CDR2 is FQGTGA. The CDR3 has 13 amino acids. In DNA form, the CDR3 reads TGTGCCAGCAGCTCGACAGATAATTCACCCCTCCACTTT. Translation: CASSSTDNSPLHF.

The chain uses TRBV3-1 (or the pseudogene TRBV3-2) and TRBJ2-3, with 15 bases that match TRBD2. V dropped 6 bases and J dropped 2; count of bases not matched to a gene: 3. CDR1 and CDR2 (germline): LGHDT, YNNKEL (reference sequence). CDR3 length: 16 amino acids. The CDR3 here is CASSRTSGRDTDTQYF. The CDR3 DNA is TGTGCCAGCAGTCGGACTAGCGGGAGGGACACAGATACGCAGTATTTT.

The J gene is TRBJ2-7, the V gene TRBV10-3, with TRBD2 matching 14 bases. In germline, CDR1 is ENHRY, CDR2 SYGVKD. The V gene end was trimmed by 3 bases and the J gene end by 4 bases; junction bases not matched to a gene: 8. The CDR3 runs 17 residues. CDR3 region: CAISDPGLAGVLYEQYF. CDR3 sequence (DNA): TGTGCCATCAGTGACCCGGGACTAGCGGGAGTCTTATACGAGCAGTACTTC.

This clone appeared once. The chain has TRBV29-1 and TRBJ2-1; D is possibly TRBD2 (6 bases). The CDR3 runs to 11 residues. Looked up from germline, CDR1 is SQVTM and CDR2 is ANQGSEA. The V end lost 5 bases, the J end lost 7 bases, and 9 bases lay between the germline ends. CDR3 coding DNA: TGCAGCGTTAGCGGGTCGAATGAGCAGTTCTTC. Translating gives CSVSGSNEQFF.

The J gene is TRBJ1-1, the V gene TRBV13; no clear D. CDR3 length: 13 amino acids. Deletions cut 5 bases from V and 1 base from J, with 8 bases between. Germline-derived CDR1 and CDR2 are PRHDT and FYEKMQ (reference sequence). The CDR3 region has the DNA TGTGCCAGCAGCCCCCAGAGGAACACTGAAGCTTTCTTT. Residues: CASSPQRNTEAFF.

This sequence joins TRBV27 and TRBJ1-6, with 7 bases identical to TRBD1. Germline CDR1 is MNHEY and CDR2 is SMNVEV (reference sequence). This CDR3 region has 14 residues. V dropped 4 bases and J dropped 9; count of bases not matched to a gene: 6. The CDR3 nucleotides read TGTGCCAGCAGTTACTCGACAGGGAGTTCACCCCTCCACTTT. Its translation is CASSYSTGSSPLHF.

This CDR3 is CASSPLHEQYF. CDR3 DNA sequence: TGTGCCAGCAGCCCTTTGCACGAGCAGTACTTC. V usage is TRBV25-1 and J usage is TRBJ2-7; D is unclear. The V end lost 6 bases, the J end lost 5 bases, and 8 bases lay between the germline ends. The CDR3 has 11 amino acids. Germline values: CDR1 MGHDK, CDR2 SYGVNS.

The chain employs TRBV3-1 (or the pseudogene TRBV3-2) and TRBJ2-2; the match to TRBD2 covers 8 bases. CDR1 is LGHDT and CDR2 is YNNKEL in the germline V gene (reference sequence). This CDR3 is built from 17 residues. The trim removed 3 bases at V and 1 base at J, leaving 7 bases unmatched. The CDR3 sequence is CASSHWAGGQNTGELFF. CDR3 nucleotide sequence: TGTGCCAGCAGCCATTGGGCGGGGGGACAGAACACCGGGGAGCTGTTTTTT.

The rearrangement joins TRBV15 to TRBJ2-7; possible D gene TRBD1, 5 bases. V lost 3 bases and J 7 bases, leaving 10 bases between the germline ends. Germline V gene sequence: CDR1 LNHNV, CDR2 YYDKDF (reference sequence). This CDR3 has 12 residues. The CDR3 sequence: CATSSEGVEQYF. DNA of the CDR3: TGTGCCACCAGCAGCGAAGGGGTTGAGCAGTACTTC.

The chain's CDR3 is CASSQIPGGITEAFF. In DNA form, the CDR3 reads TGTGCCAGCAGCCAGATTCCCGGAGGAATCACTGAAGCTTTCTTT. The chain has TRBV3-1 (or the pseudogene TRBV3-2) and TRBJ1-1; D remains unclear. The CDR3 contains 15 residues. V dropped 3 bases and J dropped 4 bases, with 15 bases sitting between them. CDR1 LGHDT and CDR2 YNNKEL come from the germline V gene (reference sequence).